The clone carrying this TCR beta chain has just a few counts. What it recognizes is unknown. This CDR3 is built from 18 residues. J was trimmed by 4 bases and V by 5 bases; bases with no gene match: 14. CDR1 LGHNT and CDR2 FRNRAP come from the germline V gene. This entry belongs to a study of beta chain features in type 1 diabetes. Study-wide results and limits: In every one of the four CD4+ subsets, TCRB CDR3s were moderately but significantly shorter in Type 1 diabetes patients.

The whole isolated RNA underwent reverse transcription, so sequencing captured expressed TCRB transcripts. Repertoires were generated with immunoSEQ multiplex PCR, while TCRdb's copy carries only in-frame clones and drops some. The profile shows around 160,000 clones, about 8.1% of them singletons. This TCR was sampled from a woman aged 18-29 years with type 1 diabetes. The chain joins TRBV12-5 to TRBJ2-1, with 10 bases aligning to TRBD2. Source material: central memory CD4+ T cells from blood. In nucleotides, the CDR3 is TGTGCTAGTGGTACTGGGGTATTTCGGACTAGCGGTTACAATGAGCAGTTCTTC. Its protein product is CASGTGVFRTSGYNEQFF.